This is a list of T cell receptor beta chains from one sample in a study of read filtering for tumor transcriptome and immune sequencing. TCRdb re-called the reads through MiXCR, storing one row per CDR3 protein. The sample consists of around 30,000 distinct CDR3 sequences, roughly 18% of them appearing once. The specimen sequenced was a population of CD138-negative cells sorted from bone marrow. Receptors were obtained from a donor at least 40 years old with multiple myeloma. The CDR3 runs from the conserved cysteine through the conserved F or W. The D gene is left open where the match is weak. For some rows the clone size is stated as once, few or many, or as a class when expanded; others skip it.

TRBV12-3/TRBV12-4	TRBD2	TRBJ2-5	many	16	CASSLGLAGGSETQYF	TGTGCCAGCAGTTTAGGACTAGCGGGGGGATCTGAGACCCAGTACTTC
TRBV27	TRBD2	TRBJ2-5	many	15	CASSPIREVGETQYF	TGTGCCAGCAGTCCTATCCGGGAGGTTGGTGAGACCCAGTACTTC
TRBV11-2	NA	TRBJ2-2	NA	14	CAGSSVRYTGELFF	TGTGCCGGCAGCTCAGTTCGGTACACCGGGGAGCTGTTTTTT
TRBV9	TRBD1	TRBJ1-1	many	14	CASSVWGQGTEAFF	TGTGCCAGCAGCGTTTGGGGACAGGGGACTGAAGCTTTCTTT
TRBV28	NA	TRBJ2-1	NA	12	CASSPPYNEQFF	TGTGCCAGCAGTCCGCCTTACAATGAGCAGTTCTTC
TRBV7-9	TRBD2	TRBJ2-7	many	15	CASSLVGGTTYEQYF	TGTGCCAGCAGCTTAGTTGGCGGGACTACCTACGAGCAGTACTTC
TRBV24-1	NA	TRBJ2-2	many	15	CATAPITGDTGELFF	TGTGCCACCGCGCCTATAACAGGAGACACCGGGGAGCTGTTTTTT
TRBV7-2	TRBD2	TRBJ2-3	NA	15	CASSLFATSTDTQYF	TGTGCCAGCAGCTTATTCGCGACTAGCACAGATACGCAGTATTTC
TRBV20-1	NA	TRBJ1-3	NA	14	CSARDRGRLRTIYF	TGCAGTGCTAGAGATCGGGGTCGCCTCCGGACCATATATTTT
TRBV24-1	NA	TRBJ1-1	many	14	CATNSGGGNTEAFF	TGTGCCACCAACTCCGGGGGAGGAAACACTGAAGCTTTCTTT
TRBV20-1	NA	TRBJ2-1	many	15	CSARDPESSYNEQFF	TGCAGTGCTAGAGATCCTGAGAGCTCCTACAATGAGCAGTTCTTC
TRBV14	NA	TRBJ2-1	many	16	CASSAGPGAINPEQFF	TGTGCCAGCAGCGCTGGACCAGGGGCCATTAACCCTGAGCAGTTCTTC
TRBV14	NA	TRBJ1-1	NA	13	CASSQGPPLGAFF	TGTGCCAGCAGCCAAGGACCGCCCCTGGGGGCTTTCTTT
TRBV7-3	NA	TRBJ2-5	many	17	CASSLTGAGHLQETQYF	TGTGCCAGCAGCTTAACTGGGGCCGGACACCTCCAAGAGACCCAGTACTTC
TRBV15	TRBD1	TRBJ2-7	many	14	CATSGYRGRGEQYF	TGTGCCACCAGCGGATACAGGGGGCGCGGAGAGCAGTACTTC
TRBV4-2	NA	TRBJ2-1	many	13	CASSQVGMNDQFF	TGTGCCAGCAGCCAAGTTGGGATGAACGATCAGTTCTTC
TRBV30	NA	TRBJ2-6	many	16	CAWSPGTYSGANVLTF	TGTGCCTGGAGTCCAGGGACGTATTCTGGGGCCAACGTCCTGACTTTC
TRBV20-1	TRBD1	TRBJ2-1	many	13	CSTWDRGPNEQFF	TGCAGTACTTGGGACAGGGGTCCCAATGAGCAGTTCTTC
TRBV5-6	NA	TRBJ1-2	many	13	CASSLAQVYGYTF	TGTGCCAGCAGCTTGGCCCAGGTCTATGGCTACACCTTC
TRBV7-8	NA	TRBJ1-5	many	17	CASSLAREAYSNQPQHF	TGTGCCAGCAGCTTAGCCCGTGAAGCTTATAGCAATCAGCCCCAGCATTTT
TRBV7-8	TRBD1	TRBJ1-6	many	16	CASSSRTGLSSAPLHF	TGTGCCAGCAGCTCAAGGACAGGGCTATCCTCAGCCCCCCTCCACTTT
TRBV20-1	TRBD2	TRBJ2-3	few	15	CSAHGTSGYTDTRYF	TGCAGTGCTCATGGGACTAGCGGGTACACAGATACGCGGTATTTT
TRBV4-2	NA	TRBJ1-1	many	14	CASSQGRGETEAFF	TGTGCCAGCAGCCAAGGGCGTGGGGAGACTGAAGCTTTCTTT
TRBV2	NA	TRBJ2-5	many	12	CASSAGGRTQYF	TGTGCCAGCAGTGCGGGGGGCCGGACCCAGTACTTC
TRBV11-3	NA	TRBJ2-5	many	13	CASSLWARETQYF	TGTGCCAGCAGCTTATGGGCCCGGGAGACCCAGTACTTC
TRBV20-1	NA	TRBJ2-6	NA	16	CSARGGGFSGANVLTF	TGCAGTGCTAGGGGAGGGGGCTTCTCTGGGGCCAACGTCCTGACTTTC
TRBV5-1	TRBD2	TRBJ2-7	many	16	CASSPSSGIGGYEQYF	TGCGCCAGCAGCCCCTCTAGCGGGATCGGGGGGTACGAGCAGTACTTC
TRBV6-4	NA	TRBJ2-2	NA	13	CASKNRDTGELFF	TGTGCCAGCAAAAACAGGGACACCGGGGAGCTGTTTTTT
TRBV5-1	TRBD1	TRBJ2-7	few	15	CASSLGRGPSYEQYF	TGCGCCAGCAGCTTGGGCAGGGGGCCCTCCTACGAGCAGTACTTC
TRBV5-4	NA	TRBJ1-1	many	15	CASSLAIGGNTEAFF	TGTGCCAGCAGCTTGGCCATCGGGGGGAACACTGAAGCTTTCTTT
TRBV27	TRBD2	TRBJ2-7	many	14	CASSSSGRAYEQYF	TGTGCCAGCAGTAGTAGCGGGAGGGCCTACGAGCAGTACTTC
TRBV5-1	TRBD2	TRBJ2-1	many	19	CASSHPAGSGGRLGNEQFF	TGCGCCAGCAGCCACCCCGCGGGGAGCGGGGGGAGATTGGGGAATGAGCAGTTCTTC
TRBV6-1	NA	TRBJ2-2	NA	14	CASSGGGRTGELFF	TGTGCCAGCAGTGGCGGAGGCCGCACCGGGGAGCTGTTTTTT
TRBV12-3/TRBV12-4	TRBD2	TRBJ2-3	few	16	CASSFVSSGGPNTQYF	TGTGCCAGCAGTTTTGTTTCCTCGGGGGGGCCGAATACGCAGTATTTT
TRBV24-1	NA	TRBJ2-3	NA	17	CATIDPDILTSTDTQYF	TGTGCCACCATTGACCCGGACATACTAACTAGCACAGATACGCAGTATTTC
TRBV20-1	NA	TRBJ2-2	many	15	CSARVVGGLTGELFF	TGCAGTGCTAGAGTGGTGGGGGGGCTCACCGGGGAGCTGTTTTTT
TRBV11-2	TRBD1	TRBJ2-7	many	14	CASSAGQGRGEQYF	TGTGCCAGCAGCGCCGGACAGGGGAGAGGCGAGCAGTACTTC
TRBV5-1	TRBD1	TRBJ2-7	NA	12	CASSQPGQHKYF	TGCGCCAGCTCCCAACCGGGACAGCATAAGTACTTC
TRBV28	NA	TRBJ2-7	many	15	CASSLGGGFDYEQYF	TGTGCCAGCAGTTTAGGGGGCGGTTTCGACTACGAGCAGTACTTC
TRBV4-1	TRBD2	TRBJ2-2	many	19	CASSQGALRREAHAGELFF	TGCGCCAGCAGCCAAGGGGCTCTTAGGCGGGAGGCGCACGCCGGGGAGCTGTTTTTT
TRBV6-1	NA	TRBJ2-3	NA	16	CASSRRTRVVTDTQYF	TGTGCCAGCAGCCGTAGAACCAGGGTGGTCACAGATACGCAGTATTTT
TRBV7-9	NA	TRBJ2-3	many	10	CASGPAPQYF	TGTGCCAGCGGGCCTGCCCCCCAGTATTTT
TRBV29-1	NA	TRBJ2-3	many	11	CSVGPTDTQYF	TGCAGCGTTGGACCCACAGATACGCAGTATTTT
TRBV29-1	NA	TRBJ2-3	many	15	CSVPGRGGPGDTQYF	TGCAGCGTTCCAGGGAGAGGGGGTCCCGGGGATACGCAGTATTTT
TRBV2	NA	TRBJ1-2	many	10	CASSDNGYTF	TGTGCCAGCAGTGATAATGGCTACACCTTC
TRBV19	NA	TRBJ2-7	many	14	CASSIGFSIYEQYF	TGTGCCAGTAGTATCGGGTTTTCCATCTACGAGCAGTACTTC
TRBV29-1	TRBD2	TRBJ2-3	NA	15	CSVEGGLGSTDTQYF	TGCAGCGTTGAAGGAGGACTAGGTAGCACAGATACGCAGTATTTT
TRBV12-3/TRBV12-4	NA	TRBJ2-3	NA	14	CASSFGGRTDTQYF	TGTGCCAGCAGTTTTGGAGGGAGAACAGATACGCAGTATTTT
TRBV12-3/TRBV12-4	NA	TRBJ2-1	NA	16	CASSPSGGPSWNEQFF	TGTGCCAGCAGTCCCTCCGGCGGACCATCGTGGAATGAGCAGTTCTTC
TRBV30	NA	TRBJ2-7	many	13	CAWTPGPQREQYF	TGTGCCTGGACCCCGGGGCCCCAACGCGAGCAGTACTTC
TRBV12-3/TRBV12-4	NA	TRBJ2-1	many	12	CASRYSYNEQFF	TGTGCCAGCAGGTACTCCTACAATGAGCAGTTCTTC
TRBV9	NA	TRBJ1-3	many	13	CASGDSSGNTIYF	TGTGCCAGCGGAGACAGCTCTGGAAACACCATATATTTT
TRBV20-1	TRBD2	TRBJ2-1	many	16	CSATSGRAIFKAEQFF	TGCAGTGCGACTAGCGGGAGGGCCATATTTAAGGCTGAGCAGTTCTTC
TRBV7-8	TRBD2	TRBJ2-2	many	18	CASSLAGGAGGLTGELFF	TGTGCCAGCAGCTTGGCCGGGGGAGCGGGGGGGCTCACCGGGGAGCTGTTTTTT